This TCR beta chain was recovered during a study of T cell responses to AZD1222 COVID-19 vaccine. Study-level results: Unmutated variant regions are reportedly the target of nearly half of TCRs that are spike-specific.

Profiling relied on immunoSEQ multiplex PCR, and the TCRdb table lists in-frame clones only, not all of them. The sample lists about 95,000 clones, about 89% occurring once. Germline lookup yields CDR1 SNHLY and CDR2 FYNNEI. The trim removed 8 bases at V and 7 bases at J, leaving 6 bases unmatched. CDR3 length: 12 amino acids. On this clone: What it binds is unknown.

The V and J genes are TRBV2 and TRBJ1-2; TRBD1 matches 8 bases. Sequenced material: peripheral blood, taken on day 0 of AZD1222 vaccination. This TCR was sampled from an adult in good health. For the CDR3, the DNA is TGTGCCAGCCGACGACAGGGGTTTGGCTACACCTTC. Amino acid sequence: CASRRQGFGYTF.